Below, 21 T cell receptor beta chains from the same sample are listed, as sequenced in a study of T cells in narcolepsy. The table came from immunoSEQ multiplex PCR; TCRdb's copy has only in-frame clones and leaves some out. Among some 37,000 clones, 70% to 90% were seen once, and the ten largest hold about 1.6%. Sequences were obtained from CD45RA- memory CD4+ T cells from PBMCs. The receptors come from a human donor with narcolepsy.

This clone showed up just once. The chain uses TRBV7-2 and TRBJ2-7; tentative D call: TRBD1 (6 bases). This CDR3 is built from 16 residues. Trimming stripped 1 base from V and 5 bases from J, with 18 bases between. Germline V gene sequence: CDR1 SGHTA, CDR2 FQGNSA. DNA for the CDR3: TGTGCCAGCAGCTTAGTTTCAGGGGATGGGCGGCACGAGCAGTACTTC. Translating it yields CASSLVSGDGRHEQYF.

The count of this clone is one. V and J are TRBV12-5 and TRBJ2-7; D call uncertain. This CDR3 is built from 12 residues. Trimming removed 2 bases at V and 2 bases at J, with 4 bases between. Germline V gene sequence: CDR1 LGHNT, CDR2 FRNRAP. CDR3 in DNA: TGTGCTAGTGGTTTGAGTCCCTACGAGCAGTACTTC. Protein: CASGLSPYEQYF.

J is TRBJ1-3 and V is TRBV7-2, with D hard to call. The CDR3 runs 14 residues. CDR1 SGHTA and CDR2 FQGNSA come from the germline V gene. Trimming shortened V by 5 bases and J by 1 base, and 9 bases separated the two germline ends. DNA for the CDR3: TGTGCCAGCAGCCCGGGCGGTTCTGGAAACACCATATATTTT. It is translated as CASSPGGSGNTIYF.

The chain combines TRBV4-2 with TRBJ1-2; D may be TRBD1 (6 bases). The length of the CDR3 is 18 residues. Germline lookup yields CDR1 LGHNA and CDR2 YNFKEQ. With 1 base removed from V and 4 bases from J, the gap between germline ends came to 22 bases. CDR3 sequence: CASSQGIQGVLGSYGYTF. CDR3 nucleotide sequence: TGTGCCAGCAGCCAAGGTATACAGGGCGTTCTTGGAAGCTATGGCTACACCTTC.

The chain uses TRBV5-4 and TRBJ1-2, with D unresolved. Per the germline V gene, CDR1 is SGHNT and CDR2 is YYREEE (reference sequence). This CDR3 contains 15 residues. Trimming removed 1 base from V and 0 bases from J, with 10 bases in between. The CDR3 here is CASSLPMASNYGYTF. The CDR3 nucleotides read TGTGCCAGCAGCTTGCCCATGGCCTCTAACTATGGCTACACCTTC.

Only a few counts were recorded for this clone. The chain is built from TRBV7-2 and TRBJ2-2; 7 bases are a match to TRBD1. CDR3 length equals 14 residues. The germline CDR1 and CDR2 sequences are SGHTA and FQGNSA. The V segment lost 5 bases and the J segment 4 bases; nucleotides outside the gene matches: 4. CDR3 amino acids: CASSRRQGTGELFF. Here the CDR3 DNA reads TGTGCCAGCAGCCGTAGACAGGGCACCGGGGAGCTGTTTTTT.

The rearrangement joins TRBV6-5 to TRBJ1-5; D is uncertain. Germline values: CDR1 MNHEY, CDR2 SVGAGI. Trimming cost V 2 bases and J 6 bases, with 11 bases left between them. The CDR3 extends over 14 amino acids. CDR3 in DNA: TGTGCCAGCAGTTACGGATCCGGGTCTCAGCCCCAGCATTTT. Protein sequence: CASSYGSGSQPQHF.

V and J are TRBV5-1 and TRBJ2-1; D uncertain. The V end lost 5 bases, the J end lost 10 bases, and 10 bases lay between the germline ends. The CDR3 is 11 residues long. From germline, CDR1 is SGHRS and CDR2 YFSETQ. The CDR3 DNA is TGCGCCAGCAGACCCGGGCGAGAGCAGTTCTTC. Translation: CASRPGREQFF.

In its sample, this clone was seen a few times. The V and J genes are TRBV6-6 and TRBJ1-2, with TRBD1 as a possible D gene (5 bases). The CDR3 spans 14 residues. CDR1 MNHNY and CDR2 SVGAGI come from the germline V gene (reference sequence). Trimming took off 11 bases at V and 8 bases at J, with 24 bases between the two ends. The CDR3 DNA is TGTGCCTCCAATGACCTAGGGGTAGGAAAAGGCTACACCTTC. Protein sequence: CASNDLGVGKGYTF.

This rearrangement joins TRBV2 to TRBJ2-5; no firm D call. Trimming cost V 1 base and J 7 bases, with 10 bases left between them. The germline V gene encodes CDR1 SNHLY and CDR2 FYNNEI. This CDR3 has 13 residues. CDR3 coding DNA: TGTGCCAGCAGTGAAGACGCTAGGAGGACCCAGTACTTC. The encoded protein is CASSEDARRTQYF.

This chain joins TRBV6-5 and TRBJ2-2; no firm D call. This CDR3 spans 12 amino acids. The germline CDR1 and CDR2 sequences are MNHEY and SVGAGI. Between the trimmed V and J ends, which lost 2 bases and 6 bases, there was a span of 4 bases. This chain's CDR3 is CASSYGSGELFF. The DNA for the CDR3 is TGTGCCAGCAGTTACGGCTCCGGGGAGCTGTTTTTT.

This chain connects TRBV19 to TRBJ2-5; 9 bases align to TRBD1. The assigned J gene may be wrong: the sequence end matches TRBJ2-7 better. This CDR3 spans 17 amino acids. Germline-derived CDR1 and CDR2 are LNHDA and SQIVND (reference sequence). Written as DNA, the CDR3 is TGTGCCAGTACTCCGGGACAGGGCCTAAAAGGGGGCTACGAGCAGTACTTC. Its translation: CASTPGQGLKGGYEQYF.

The genes are TRBV28 and TRBJ2-3, with D perhaps matching TRBD1 (6 bases). V was clipped by 6 bases and J by 5 bases, with 12 bases between them. CDR3 size: 13 residues. In germline, CDR1 is MDHEN, CDR2 SYDVKM. CDR3 loop: CASSHQGGDTQYF. The CDR3 DNA is TGTGCCAGCAGCCACCAAGGGGGAGATACGCAGTATTTT.

This sequence joins TRBV7-2 and TRBJ1-6; D unresolved. Germline lookup yields CDR1 SGHTA and CDR2 FQGNSA. The germline V and J ends were trimmed by 0 bases and 9 bases, with 6 bases remaining between them. CDR3 length: 13 residues. The CDR3 sequence is CASSLAQGSPLHF. The CDR3 DNA reads as TGTGCCAGCAGCTTAGCCCAAGGTTCACCCCTCCACTTT. Full variable domain (missing parts from reference TRBV7-2 and TRBJ1-6): GAGVSQSPSNKVTEKGKDVELRCDPISGHTALYWYRQSLGQGLEFLIYFQGNSAPDKSGLPSDRFSAERTGGSVSTLTIQRTQQEDSAVYLCASSLAQGSPLHFGNGTRLTVT.

The chain couples TRBV20-1 to TRBJ2-5; maybe TRBD2 (6 bases). The ends were cut back, 7 bases at V and 2 bases at J, with 8 bases in the middle. Germline V gene data show CDR1 as DFQATT and CDR2 as SNEGSKA (reference sequence). The CDR3 contains 11 residues. CDR3 region: CSVSGQETQYF. In DNA, the CDR3 is TGCAGTGTTAGCGGACAAGAGACCCAGTACTTC.

The rearrangement joins TRBV2 to TRBJ2-5; perhaps TRBD2 as D (6 bases). The end of the DNA fits TRBJ2-7 better, so the J call may be wrong. In germline, CDR1 is SNHLY, CDR2 FYNNEI. This CDR3 has 14 residues. CDR3 amino acids: CASSRTGGSYEQYF. In nucleotides, the CDR3 is TGTGCCAGCAGCCGGACCGGGGGTTCCTACGAGCAGTACTTC.

This clone came up once. V and J are TRBV9 and TRBJ2-1, with 13 bases that match TRBD2. The CDR3 has 14 residues. The ends lost 4 bases at V and 15 bases at J; junction bases unmatched: 10. Germline lookup yields CDR1 SGDLS and CDR2 YYNGEE. The CDR3 reads CASSSYGLAGVLFF. The CDR3 coding sequence is TGTGCCAGCAGCTCGTATGGACTAGCGGGGGTCTTGTTCTTC.

The DNA for the CDR3 is TGCAGCGTTTTGGGCGGGCGCTACAATGAGCAGTTCTTC. Its translation: CSVLGGRYNEQFF. This rearrangement joins TRBV29-1 to TRBJ2-1, with a weak D call TRBD2 (5 bases). The CDR3 covers 13 residues. Trimming removed 5 bases from V and 3 bases from J, with 11 bases in between. CDR1 SQVTM and CDR2 ANQGSEA come from the germline V gene.

V gene TRBV19 combines with J gene TRBJ2-7; 9 bases map to TRBD1. Germline loops: CDR1 LNHDA, CDR2 SQIVND (reference sequence). The J segment lost 10 bases and the V segment lost 5 bases, leaving 12 bases of the junction unmatched. The CDR3 consists of 14 residues. The DNA for the CDR3 is TGTGCCAGTAGTCCCTATATTGGGGGACAGGGTCAGTACTTC. Residues: CASSPYIGGQGQYF.

The gene calls are TRBV28 and TRBJ2-7, with D perhaps TRBD1 or TRBD2 (5 bases each). The CDR3 runs to 14 residues. The germline CDR1 and CDR2 sequences are MDHEN and SYDVKM. V lost 3 bases to trimming and J lost 2 bases, with 11 bases between them. CDR3 coding DNA: TGTGCCAGCAGTTTGGGTGGGGGAACCTACGAGCAGTACTTC. Translated: CASSLGGGTYEQYF.

The chain joins TRBV6-5 to TRBJ1-2, with D perhaps TRBD1 (6 bases). The CDR3 is 13 residues long. Germline values: CDR1 MNHEY, CDR2 SVGAGI. V was pared by 7 bases and J by 2 bases, with 11 bases between. The CDR3: CASTKRGNYGYTF. The CDR3 nucleotides read TGTGCCAGCACCAAAAGGGGGAACTATGGCTACACCTTC.